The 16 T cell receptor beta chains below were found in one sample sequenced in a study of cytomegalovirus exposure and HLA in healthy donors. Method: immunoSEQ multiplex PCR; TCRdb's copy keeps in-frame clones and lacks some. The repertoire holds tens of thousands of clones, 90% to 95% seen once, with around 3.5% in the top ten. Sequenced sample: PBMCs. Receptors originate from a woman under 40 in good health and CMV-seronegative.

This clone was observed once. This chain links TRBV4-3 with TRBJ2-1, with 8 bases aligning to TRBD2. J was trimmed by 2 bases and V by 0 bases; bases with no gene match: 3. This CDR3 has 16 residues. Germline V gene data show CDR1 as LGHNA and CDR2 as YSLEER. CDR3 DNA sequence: TGCGCCAGCAGCCAAGATGCCGGGGGGGCCTACAATGAGCAGTTCTTC. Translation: CASSQDAGGAYNEQFF.

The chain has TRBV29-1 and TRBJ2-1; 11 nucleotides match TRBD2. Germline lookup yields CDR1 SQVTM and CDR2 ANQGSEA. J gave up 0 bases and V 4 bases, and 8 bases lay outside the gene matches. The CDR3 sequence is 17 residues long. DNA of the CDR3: TGCAGCGTTGCCCCTATAGCGGGGGGGAGCTCCTACAATGAGCAGTTCTTC. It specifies CSVAPIAGGSSYNEQFF.

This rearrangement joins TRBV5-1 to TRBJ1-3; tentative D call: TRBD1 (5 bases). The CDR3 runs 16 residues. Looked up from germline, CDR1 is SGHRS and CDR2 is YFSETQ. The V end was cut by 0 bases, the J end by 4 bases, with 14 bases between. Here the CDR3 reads CASSLEAGLGGNTIYF. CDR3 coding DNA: TGCGCCAGCAGCTTGGAGGCAGGGTTAGGGGGAAACACCATATATTTT.

In nucleotides, the CDR3 is TGTGCCAGCAGCTTAAGTGAGGGCACCTCCTATAATTCACCCCTCCACTTT. Protein: CASSLSEGTSYNSPLHF. The chain couples TRBV7-6 to TRBJ1-6, with D hard to call. This CDR3 spans 17 amino acids. Germline assignment: CDR1 SGHVS and CDR2 FNYEAQ. V was shortened by 2 bases and J by 0 bases, with 11 bases between the two germline ends. The complete variable domain, with remaining parts taken from reference TRBV7-6 and TRBJ1-6, reads GAGVSQSPRYKVTKRGQDVALRCDPISGHVSLYWYRQALGQGPEFLTYFNYEAQQDKSGLPNDRFSAERPEGSISTLTIQRTEQRDSAMYRCASSLSEGTSYNSPLHFGNGTRLTVT.

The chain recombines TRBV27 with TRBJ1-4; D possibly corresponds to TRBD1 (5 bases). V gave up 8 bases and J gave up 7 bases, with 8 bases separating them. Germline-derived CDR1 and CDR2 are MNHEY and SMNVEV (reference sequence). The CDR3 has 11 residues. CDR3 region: CASGTGEKLFF. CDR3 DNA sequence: TGTGCCAGCGGAACAGGTGAAAAACTGTTTTTT.

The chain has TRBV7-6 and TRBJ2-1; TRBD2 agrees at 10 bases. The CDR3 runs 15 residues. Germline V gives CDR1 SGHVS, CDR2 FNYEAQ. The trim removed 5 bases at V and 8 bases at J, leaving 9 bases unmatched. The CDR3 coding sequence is TGTGCCAGCAGCAAGCGGGAGGGCGTTGTAGATGAGCAGTTCTTC. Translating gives CASSKREGVVDEQFF.

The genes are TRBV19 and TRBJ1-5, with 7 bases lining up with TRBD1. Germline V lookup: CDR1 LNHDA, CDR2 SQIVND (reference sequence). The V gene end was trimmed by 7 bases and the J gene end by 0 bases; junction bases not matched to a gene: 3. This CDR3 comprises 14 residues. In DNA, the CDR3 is TGTGCCAGTATGGGGACAGATAGCAATCAGCCCCAGCATTTT. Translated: CASMGTDSNQPQHF.

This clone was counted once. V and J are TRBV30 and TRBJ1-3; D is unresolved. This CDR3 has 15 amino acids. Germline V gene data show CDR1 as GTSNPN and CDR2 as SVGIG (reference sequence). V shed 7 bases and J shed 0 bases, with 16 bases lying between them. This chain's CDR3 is CASPLTGSSGNTIYF. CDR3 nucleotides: TGTGCCTCCCCACTGACGGGGAGCTCTGGAAACACCATATATTTT.

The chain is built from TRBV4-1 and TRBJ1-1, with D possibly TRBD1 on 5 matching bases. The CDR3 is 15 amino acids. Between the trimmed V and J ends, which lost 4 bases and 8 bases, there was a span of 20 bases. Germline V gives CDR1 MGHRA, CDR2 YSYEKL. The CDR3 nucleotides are TGCGCCAGCAGCCGTCCCGACAGCCAACTTCTCGAAGCTTTCTTT. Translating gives CASSRPDSQLLEAFF.

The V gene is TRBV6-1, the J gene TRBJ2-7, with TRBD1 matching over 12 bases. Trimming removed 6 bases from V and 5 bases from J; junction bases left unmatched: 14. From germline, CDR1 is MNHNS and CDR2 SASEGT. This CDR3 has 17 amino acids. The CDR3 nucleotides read TGTGCCAGCAGAGAACCGCCGGGCGGGACAGGGGGCCACGAGCAGTACTTC. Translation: CASREPPGGTGGHEQYF.

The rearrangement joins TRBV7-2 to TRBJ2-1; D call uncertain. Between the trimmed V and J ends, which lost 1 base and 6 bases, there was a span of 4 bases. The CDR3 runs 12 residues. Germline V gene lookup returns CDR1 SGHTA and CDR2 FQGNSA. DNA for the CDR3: TGTGCCAGCAGCTTAGGGGCCAATGAGCAGTTCTTC. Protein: CASSLGANEQFF.

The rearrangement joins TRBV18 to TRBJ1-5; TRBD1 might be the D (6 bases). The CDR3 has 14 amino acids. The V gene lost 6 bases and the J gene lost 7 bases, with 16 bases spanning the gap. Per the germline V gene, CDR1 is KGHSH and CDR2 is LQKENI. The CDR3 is CASSPSGGRQPQHF. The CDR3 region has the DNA TGTGCCAGCTCCCCATCGGGGGGCCGGCAGCCCCAGCATTTT. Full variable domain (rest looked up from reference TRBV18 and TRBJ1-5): NAGVMQNPRHLVRRRGQEARLRCSPMKGHSHVYWYRQLPEEGLKFMVYLQKENIIDESGMPKERFSAEFPKEGPSILRIQQVVRGDSAAYFCASSPSGGRQPQHFGDGTRLSIL.

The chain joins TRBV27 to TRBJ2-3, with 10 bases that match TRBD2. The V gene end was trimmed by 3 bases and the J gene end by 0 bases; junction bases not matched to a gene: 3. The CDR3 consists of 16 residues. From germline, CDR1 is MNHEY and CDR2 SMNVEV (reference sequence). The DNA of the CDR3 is TGTGCCAGCAGTTTCGGACTAGCGGCTAGCACAGATACGCAGTATTTT. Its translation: CASSFGLAASTDTQYF.

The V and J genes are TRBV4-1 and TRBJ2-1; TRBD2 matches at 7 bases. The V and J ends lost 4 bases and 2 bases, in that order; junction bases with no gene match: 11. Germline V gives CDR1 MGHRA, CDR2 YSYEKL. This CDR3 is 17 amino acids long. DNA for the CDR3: TGCGCCAGCAGCCGAGAACGTAGCGGGTCCACCTACAATGAGCAGTTCTTC. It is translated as CASSRERSGSTYNEQFF.

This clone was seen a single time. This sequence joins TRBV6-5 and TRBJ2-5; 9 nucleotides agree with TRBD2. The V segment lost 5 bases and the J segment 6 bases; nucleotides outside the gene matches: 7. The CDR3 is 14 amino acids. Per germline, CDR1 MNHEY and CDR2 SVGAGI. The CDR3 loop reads CASSPRTSEKTQYF. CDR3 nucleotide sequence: TGTGCCAGCAGTCCCCGGACTAGCGAAAAGACCCAGTACTTC.

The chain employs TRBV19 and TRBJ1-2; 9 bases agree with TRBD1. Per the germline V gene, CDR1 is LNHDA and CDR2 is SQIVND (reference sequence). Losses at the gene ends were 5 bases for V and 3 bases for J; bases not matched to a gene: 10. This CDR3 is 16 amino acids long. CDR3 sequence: CASSEPGTGLDYGYTF. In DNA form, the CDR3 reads TGTGCCAGTAGTGAGCCCGGGACAGGGCTTGACTATGGCTACACCTTC.